The 27 T cell receptor beta chains below all came from one sample that was sequenced in a study of cytomegalovirus exposure and HLA in healthy donors. Vbeta (60) and Jbeta (13) primers were used in the PCR. Sequenced by immunoSEQ multiplex PCR; TCRdb stores in-frame clones only, minus some. The repertoire holds around 180,000 clones, with around 86% as singletons. Specimen: PBMCs. These receptors were taken from a woman under 30 in good health and CMV-seronegative.

This clone has a handful of counts. The chain couples TRBV4-1 to TRBJ2-2, with D maybe TRBD1 (6 bases). The CDR3 sequence is 14 residues long. Trimming removed 6 bases at V and 1 base at J, with 9 bases between. The V gene's germline CDR1 is MGHRA and CDR2 YSYEKL. CDR3 amino acids: CASRRQENTGELFF. In DNA, the CDR3 is TGCGCCAGCAGACGACAGGAGAACACCGGGGAGCTGTTTTTT.

V is TRBV6-5 and J is TRBJ1-5; 7 bases align to TRBD1. The germline CDR1 and CDR2 sequences are MNHEY and SVGAGI. Trimming removed 0 bases from V and 1 base from J; junction bases left unmatched: 3. The CDR3 is 16 residues long. CDR3 in amino acids: CASSYSPGGSNQPQHF. In nucleotides, the CDR3 is TGTGCCAGCAGTTACTCACCAGGGGGGAGCAATCAGCCCCAGCATTTT.

The chain recombines TRBV5-1 with TRBJ2-3, with unresolved D. CDR1 and CDR2 from the germline V gene are SGHRS and YFSETQ. The CDR3 consists of 12 residues. V dropped 0 bases and J dropped 6 bases, with 5 bases sitting between them. The CDR3 nucleotides read TGCGCCAGCAGCTTGGGACTGGATACGCAGTATTTT. Its protein is CASSLGLDTQYF.

The chain combines TRBV14 with TRBJ2-2; D gene uncertain. Trimming took off 2 bases at V and 2 bases at J, with 3 bases between the two ends. Germline assignment: CDR1 SGHDN and CDR2 FVKESK. This CDR3 region has 13 residues. The CDR3 protein is CASSQTNTGELFF. In nucleotides, the CDR3 is TGTGCCAGCAGCCAAACTAACACCGGGGAGCTGTTTTTT.

This chain links TRBV7-6 with TRBJ1-1, with TRBD1 matching 10 bases. J lost 8 bases, V lost 2 bases, and 8 bases had no gene match. The CDR3 is made up of 15 amino acids. Germline-derived CDR1 and CDR2 are SGHVS and FNYEAQ. The CDR3 spells CASSLSGTGDREAFF. Here the CDR3 DNA reads TGTGCCAGCAGCTTATCAGGGACAGGGGATCGAGAAGCTTTCTTT.

The chain recombines TRBV6-6 with TRBJ2-3, with TRBD2 matching 11 bases. Looked up from germline, CDR1 is MNHNY and CDR2 is SVGAGI (reference sequence). The CDR3 has 15 residues. Trimming took 3 bases from V and 7 from J; bases not matched to a gene: 6. The CDR3 DNA reads as TGTGCCAGCAGTTATAGCGGGGGGGCCGGGCATACGCAGTATTTT. Its translation: CASSYSGGAGHTQYF.

CDR3 residues: CASSQEGTGREKLFF. The CDR3 bases are TGTGCCAGCAGCCAGGAAGGGACGGGGAGGGAAAAACTGTTTTTT. The V gene is TRBV2, the J gene TRBJ1-4; D might be TRBD1 (5 bases). The V and J ends lost 6 bases and 8 bases respectively, with 19 bases between them. The CDR3 covers 15 residues. Germline-derived CDR1 and CDR2 are SNHLY and FYNNEI.

The V and J genes are TRBV7-2 and TRBJ1-6; tentative D call: TRBD1 (5 bases). This CDR3 spans 14 amino acids. V was trimmed by 5 bases and J by 9 bases, leaving 14 bases between them. CDR1 is SGHTA, CDR2 FQGNSA, per germline. The CDR3 DNA reads TGTGCCAGCAGCCCATCGGGGGGGATTTCACCCCTCCACTTT. Its translation: CASSPSGGISPLHF.

The V call is TRBV6-1, the J call TRBJ1-4; 10 nucleotides agree with TRBD1. The CDR3 has 14 residues. CDR1 MNHNS and CDR2 SASEGT come from the germline V gene. V shed 7 bases, J shed 8 bases, and the junction held 7 bases outside the gene matches. The CDR3 reads CASNRDRGREKLFF. CDR3 in DNA: TGTGCCAGCAACAGAGACAGGGGGCGAGAAAAACTGTTTTTT.

The chain is built from TRBV27 and TRBJ2-7; D might be TRBD1 (5 bases). The ends were cut back, 4 bases at V and 0 bases at J, with 16 bases in the middle. In germline, CDR1 is MNHEY, CDR2 SMNVEV (reference sequence). This CDR3 is 16 amino acids long. The DNA of the CDR3 is TGTGCCAGCAGTTCCCCATCGCAGGGCGGCTCCTACGAGCAGTACTTC. Its protein is CASSSPSQGGSYEQYF.

This chain connects TRBV5-5 to TRBJ1-2; 10 bases are shared with TRBD1. CDR1 is SGHKS and CDR2 is YYEKEE in the germline V gene (reference sequence). The CDR3 length is 15 residues. The J segment lost 2 bases and the V segment lost 0 bases, leaving 1 base of the junction unmatched. CDR3 amino acids: CASSLGTGGNYGYTF. CDR3 nucleotide sequence: TGTGCCAGCAGCTTGGGGACAGGGGGGAACTATGGCTACACCTTC.

V usage is TRBV25-1 and J usage is TRBJ1-1; TRBD1 matches 10 bases. The CDR3 is 15 amino acids. Germline CDR1 is MGHDK and CDR2 is SYGVNS. Unmatched junction bases numbered 12, after V lost 5 bases and J lost 9 bases. Here the CDR3 DNA reads TGTGCCAGCAGTTCTCGACAGGGGGCTCGGGAAAAAGCTTTCTTT. Protein sequence: CASSSRQGAREKAFF. The whole variable domain, filled in from reference TRBV25-1 and TRBJ1-1, reads EADIYQTPRYLVIGTGKKITLECSQTMGHDKMYWYQQDPGMELHLIHYSYGVNSTEKGDLSSESTVSRIRTEHFPLTLESARPSHTSQYLCASSSRQGAREKAFFGQGTRLTVV.

The V and J genes are TRBV4-1 and TRBJ2-1, with 11 bases matching TRBD2. V trimming: 1 base; J trimming: 7 bases; junction bases outside the gene matches: 3. The CDR3 runs 15 residues. Germline CDR1 and CDR2: MGHRA and YSYEKL. The CDR3: CASSQGTSGRNEQFF. The CDR3 bases are TGCGCCAGCAGCCAAGGGACTAGCGGGCGTAATGAGCAGTTCTTC.

There are a few counts of this clone. The rearrangement uses TRBV5-1 and TRBJ1-2; D may be TRBD1 (5 bases). This CDR3 has 13 residues. Trimming removed 0 bases at V and 12 bases at J, with 15 bases between. The germline V gene encodes CDR1 SGHRS and CDR2 YFSETQ. CDR3 nucleotide sequence: TGCGCCAGCAGCTTGGAGCCTGGGGCTCTCAACACCTTC. Its protein is CASSLEPGALNTF.

The chain uses TRBV19 and TRBJ2-1; perhaps TRBD1 as D (5 bases). Germline V CDR1 and CDR2: LNHDA, SQIVND (reference sequence). The CDR3 is 13 residues long. The V and J ends lost 0 bases and 8 bases respectively, with 8 bases between them. CDR3 amino acids: CASSIDKGDEQFF. The CDR3 DNA reads TGTGCCAGTAGTATAGATAAAGGGGATGAGCAGTTCTTC.

This clone was detected only a few times. The chain combines TRBV18 with TRBJ1-3; D is unclear. The length of the CDR3 is 14 residues. Trimming stripped 6 bases from V and 0 bases from J, with 9 bases between. The germline gives CDR1 KGHSH, CDR2 LQKENI. CDR3 loop: CASSLGHSGNTIYF. CDR3 sequence (DNA): TGTGCCAGCTCCCTCGGTCACTCTGGAAACACCATATATTTT. The variable domain in full, completed from reference TRBV18 and TRBJ1-3, reads NAGVMQNPRHLVRRRGQEARLRCSPMKGHSHVYWYRQLPEEGLKFMVYLQKENIIDESGMPKERFSAEFPKEGPSILRIQQVVRGDSAAYFCASSLGHSGNTIYFGEGSWLTVV.

This clone was found once. The J gene is TRBJ1-2, the V gene TRBV7-9; 12 bases align to TRBD1. The V and J ends lost 4 bases and 8 bases, in that order; junction bases with no gene match: 11. This CDR3 has 16 amino acids. Germline V gene lookup returns CDR1 SEHNR and CDR2 FQNEAQ (reference sequence). The CDR3 coding sequence is TGTGCCAGCAGCTCGGGACAGGGGGCCCTTCAGGGAGGCTACACCTTC. Amino acid sequence: CASSSGQGALQGGYTF.

The chain joins TRBV7-2 to TRBJ2-2; 7 positions match TRBD2. The CDR3 is made up of 16 amino acids. The V segment lost 1 base and the J segment 6 bases; nucleotides outside the gene matches: 8. Per the germline V gene, CDR1 is SGHTA and CDR2 is FQGNSA. The CDR3 nucleotides are TGTGCCAGCAGCTTAGTGGGCGGGAGTACGCCCGGGGAGCTGTTTTTT. This translates into CASSLVGGSTPGELFF.

The chain employs TRBV7-2 and TRBJ2-5, with 10 nucleotides matching TRBD2. Germline V lookup: CDR1 SGHTA, CDR2 FQGNSA. Germline trimming cut 5 bases from V and 2 bases from J; bases unmatched to any gene: 8. This CDR3 has 16 residues. CDR3: CASSLHRLAGQETQYF. In DNA, the CDR3 is TGTGCCAGCAGCCTTCATAGACTAGCGGGTCAAGAGACCCAGTACTTC.

This clone was picked up a small number of times. The chain couples TRBV5-6 to TRBJ2-1, with a possible D match to TRBD2 (5 bases). V was shortened by 1 base and J by 6 bases, with 8 bases between the two germline ends. This CDR3 spans 13 amino acids. CDR1 and CDR2 (germline): SGHDT, YYEEEE. The CDR3 DNA reads TGTGCCAGCAGCTTGACGCGGGCCAATGAGCAGTTCTTC. Protein sequence: CASSLTRANEQFF.

The genes are TRBV7-9 and TRBJ2-4; 11 nucleotides agree with TRBD1. The trim removed 3 bases at V and 8 bases at J, leaving 6 bases unmatched. This CDR3 has 15 residues. Germline V gene data show CDR1 as SEHNR and CDR2 as FQNEAQ (reference sequence). The CDR3 is CASSFGQGASDIQYF. For the CDR3, the DNA is TGTGCCAGCAGCTTCGGACAGGGGGCTTCGGACATTCAGTACTTC.

The genes are TRBV5-1 and TRBJ1-1; no definite D call. The CDR3 extends over 15 amino acids. Trimming took 2 bases from V and 1 from J, leaving 12 bases between them. CDR1 is SGHRS and CDR2 is YFSETQ in the germline V gene. The CDR3 loop reads CASSFGKLRNTEAFF. The CDR3 DNA follows: TGCGCCAGCAGCTTCGGGAAACTCCGGAACACTGAAGCTTTCTTT.

This clone appeared a few times. The chain carries TRBV5-1 and TRBJ2-1, with D uncertain. The CDR3 totals 14 residues. Germline V CDR1 and CDR2: SGHRS, YFSETQ. Trimming stripped 0 bases from V and 2 bases from J, with 6 bases between. The CDR3 region has the DNA TGCGCCAGCAGCTTGGCCGGAGCCTACAATGAGCAGTTCTTC. It translates to CASSLAGAYNEQFF.

CDR3 coding DNA: TGTGCCGCCTCCGACGGGTCTCCCTCTGGAAACACCATATATTTT. Translating it yields CAASDGSPSGNTIYF. The chain couples TRBV11-2 to TRBJ1-3; D is unclear. Trimming took off 11 bases at V and 0 bases at J, with 17 bases between the two ends. This CDR3 contains 15 residues. CDR1 is SGHAT, CDR2 FQNNGV, per germline.

CDR3 sequence (DNA): TGTGCCAGCAGTGAAGGGACAGGGGCCCCCTACGAGCAGTACTTC. Its protein product is CASSEGTGAPYEQYF. This chain connects TRBV2 to TRBJ2-7, with 9 bases that match TRBD1. Germline CDR1 SNHLY, CDR2 FYNNEI. The V gene end was trimmed by 1 base and the J gene end by 2 bases; junction bases not matched to a gene: 3. This CDR3 has 15 residues.

The V gene is TRBV7-2, the J gene TRBJ2-7, with TRBD1 as a possible D gene (5 bases). Germline V CDR1 and CDR2: SGHTA, FQGNSA. The CDR3 consists of 15 residues. V was trimmed by 3 bases and J by 6 bases, leaving 18 bases between them. The CDR3 is CASSFWSRQLGEQYF. The DNA of the CDR3 is TGTGCCAGCAGCTTTTGGTCTCGACAGCTCGGCGAGCAGTACTTC.

CDR3 DNA sequence: TGTGCCAGCAGCTTTAGACAGGGGGGCACTGAAGCTTTCTTT. Translating gives CASSFRQGGTEAFF. The chain has TRBV11-2 and TRBJ1-1; 9 bases fit TRBD1. The V gene end was trimmed by 3 bases and the J gene end by 4 bases; junction bases not matched to a gene: 3. This CDR3 has 14 amino acids. Looked up from germline, CDR1 is SGHAT and CDR2 is FQNNGV.